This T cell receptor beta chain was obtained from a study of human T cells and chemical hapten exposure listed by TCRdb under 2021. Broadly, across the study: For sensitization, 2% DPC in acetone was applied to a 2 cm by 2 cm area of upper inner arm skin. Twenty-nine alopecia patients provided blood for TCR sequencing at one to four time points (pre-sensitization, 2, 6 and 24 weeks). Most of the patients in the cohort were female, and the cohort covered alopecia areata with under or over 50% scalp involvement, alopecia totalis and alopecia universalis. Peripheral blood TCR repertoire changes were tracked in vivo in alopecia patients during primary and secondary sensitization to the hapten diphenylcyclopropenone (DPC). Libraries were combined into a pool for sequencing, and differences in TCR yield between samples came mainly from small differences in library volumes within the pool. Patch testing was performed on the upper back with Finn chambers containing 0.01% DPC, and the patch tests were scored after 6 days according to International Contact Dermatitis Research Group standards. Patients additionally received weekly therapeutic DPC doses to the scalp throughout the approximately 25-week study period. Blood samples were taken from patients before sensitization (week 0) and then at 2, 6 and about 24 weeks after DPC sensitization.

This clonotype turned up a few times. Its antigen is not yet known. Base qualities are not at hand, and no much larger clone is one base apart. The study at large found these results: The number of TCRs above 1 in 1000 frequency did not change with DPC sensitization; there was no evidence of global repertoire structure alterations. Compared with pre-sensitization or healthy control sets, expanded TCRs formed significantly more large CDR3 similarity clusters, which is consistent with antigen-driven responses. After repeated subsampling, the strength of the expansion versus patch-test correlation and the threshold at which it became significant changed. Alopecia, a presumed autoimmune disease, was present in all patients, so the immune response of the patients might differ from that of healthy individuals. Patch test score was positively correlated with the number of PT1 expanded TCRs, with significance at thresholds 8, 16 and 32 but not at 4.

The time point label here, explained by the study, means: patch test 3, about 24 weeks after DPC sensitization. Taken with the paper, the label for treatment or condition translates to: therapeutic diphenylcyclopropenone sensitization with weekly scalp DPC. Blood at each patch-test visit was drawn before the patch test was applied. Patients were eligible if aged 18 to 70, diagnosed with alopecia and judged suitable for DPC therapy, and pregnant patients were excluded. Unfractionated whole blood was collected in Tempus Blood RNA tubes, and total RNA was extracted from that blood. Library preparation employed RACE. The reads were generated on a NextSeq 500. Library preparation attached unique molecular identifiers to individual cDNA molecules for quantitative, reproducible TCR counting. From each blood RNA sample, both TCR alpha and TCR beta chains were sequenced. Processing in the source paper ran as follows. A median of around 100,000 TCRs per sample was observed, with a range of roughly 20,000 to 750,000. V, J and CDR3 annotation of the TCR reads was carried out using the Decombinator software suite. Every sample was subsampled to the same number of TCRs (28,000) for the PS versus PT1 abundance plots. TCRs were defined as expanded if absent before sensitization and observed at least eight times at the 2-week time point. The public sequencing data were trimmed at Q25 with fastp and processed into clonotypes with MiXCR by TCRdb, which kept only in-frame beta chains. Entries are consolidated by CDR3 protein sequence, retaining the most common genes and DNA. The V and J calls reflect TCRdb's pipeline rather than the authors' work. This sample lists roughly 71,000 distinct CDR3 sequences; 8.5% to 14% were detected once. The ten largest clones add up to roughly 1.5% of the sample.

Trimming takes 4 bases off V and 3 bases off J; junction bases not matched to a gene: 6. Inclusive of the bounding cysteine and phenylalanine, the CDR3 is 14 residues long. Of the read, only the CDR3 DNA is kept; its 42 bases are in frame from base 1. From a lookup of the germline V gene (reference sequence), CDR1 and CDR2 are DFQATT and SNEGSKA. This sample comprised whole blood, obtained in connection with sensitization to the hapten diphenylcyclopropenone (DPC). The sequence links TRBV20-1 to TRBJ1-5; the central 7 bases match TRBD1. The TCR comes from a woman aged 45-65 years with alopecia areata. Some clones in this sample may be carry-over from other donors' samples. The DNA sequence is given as TGCAGTGCTACCCAGGGACAGCACAATCAGCCCCAGCATTTT. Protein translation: CSATQGQHNQPQHF.